This TCR beta chain was profiled in a study of CD8+CD57+ T cells in acquired aplastic anemia. Points from the study as a whole: Comparison of patients with controls identified about 30 shared CD8+ CDR3 sequences.

The use of genomic DNA as template underpinned the TCR beta VDJ and CDR3 profiling. One entry per CDR3 protein results from TCRdb running MiXCR on the reads. Here the sample spans about 470,000 distinct CDR3 sequences, around a third being singletons. In regard to this clonotype: Its specificity is not known. This clone may be a read error of a much larger clone one base away.

The germline CDR1 and CDR2 sequences are SGHVS and FQNEAQ. This CDR3 has 14 residues. Flow cytometry had shown expanded CD8+CD57+ cells in the patients chosen for sequencing. Sequencing was carried out using sorted CD4+, CD8+, or CD8+CD57+ T cells (not recorded which) from PBMCs. V usage is TRBV7-8 and J usage is TRBJ1-1; D unresolved. This sequence originates from a human donor with aplastic anemia. In nucleotides, the CDR3 is TGTACCAGCAGCTTAGAGGCGGGGTACACTGAAGCTTTCTTT. This codes for CTSSLEAGYTEAFF.